The clone carrying this T cell receptor beta chain was seen a handful of times. Its antigen is currently unknown. TCRdb reprocessed the reads via MiXCR and lists one record per CDR3 protein. The sample holds roughly 920,000 distinct CDR3 sequences, less than 40% seen once. These data are taken from a study of T cell repertoires in cytomegalovirus infection. Study-wide background: Matching HLA type, along with CMV infection, was indicated by public TCR beta signatures.

The CDR3 contains 12 residues. V lost 5 bases to trimming and J lost 2 bases, with 9 bases between them. Germline V CDR1 and CDR2: SQVTM, ANQGSEA. Study-level points and caveats: CMV-specific TCR beta clonotypes restricted by HLA-C were the ones dominating the ex vivo response. Carriers of CMV and the relevant HLA type were discriminated by public TCR beta frequency.

This TCR was recovered from a human donor in good health (CMV status not recorded). Some clones in this sample may be carry-over from other donors' samples. Sequenced here: cultured CD8+ T cells from PBMCs, sampled from culture after CMV antigen stimulation. V is TRBV29-1 and J is TRBJ1-1, with D unresolved. The CDR3 nucleotides are TGCAGCGTTTTAACACTTAACACTGAAGCTTTCTTT. Translated: CSVLTLNTEAFF.